This entry lists 18 T cell receptor beta chains sequenced from one sample in a study of T cells in Graves' hyperthyroidism and ophthalmopathy. Regions amplified from RNA transcripts were the TCR beta CDR3 regions. An initial round of RT-PCR targeting the TCR CDR3 relied on the HTBI primer set. TCRdb passed the multiplex PCR reads through MiXCR, listing each CDR3 protein once. Here the sample spans 480,000 or so distinct CDR3 sequences, approximately 15% being singletons. The sample taken for sequencing was blood. The source of these receptors is a woman between 18 and 30 years old with Graves' hyperthyroidism.

There are many counts of this clonotype. The chain links TRBV30 to TRBJ2-1; D ambiguous. Trimming cost V 4 bases and J 1 base, with 8 bases left between them. This CDR3 is 13 amino acids long. Germline V gives CDR1 GTSNPN, CDR2 SVGIG (reference sequence). This CDR3 is CAWNGESYNEQFF. CDR3 sequence (DNA): TGTGCCTGGAATGGCGAATCCTACAATGAGCAGTTCTTC.

Concerning this clonotype: A read error may explain this, as a much larger clone is one base away. V and J are TRBV20-1 and TRBJ1-2; TRBD1 matches 8 bases. Per germline, CDR1 DFQATT and CDR2 SNEGSKA (reference sequence). The CDR3 has 12 residues. After removal of 6 bases from V and 6 bases from J, the junction contained 6 bases not matched to a gene. The CDR3 here is CSARQGLDGYTF. CDR3 nucleotide sequence: TGCAGTGCCCGACAGGGGTTAGATGGCTACACCTTC.

This clonotype was counted ten times or more. The rearrangement joins TRBV3-1 to TRBJ1-2, with D unresolved. The V end was cut by 1 base, the J end by 3 bases, with 9 bases between. Germline V gives CDR1 LGHDT, CDR2 YNNKEL (reference sequence). The CDR3 extends over 14 amino acids. CDR3 DNA: TGTGCCAGCAGCCAAGCCAGGATGGACTATGGCTACACCTTC. Encoded protein: CASSQARMDYGYTF.

This clonotype was observed many times. The genes are TRBV3-1 and TRBJ2-7, with 12 bases aligning to TRBD2. Trimming cost V 0 bases and J 5 bases; bases outside gene matches: 11. This CDR3 is built from 18 residues. CDR1 and CDR2 (germline): LGHDT, YNNKEL (reference sequence). CDR3 loop: CASSQDRPFTSGRNEQYF. The CDR3 DNA reads TGTGCCAGCAGCCAAGATCGCCCTTTCACTAGCGGGAGGAACGAGCAGTACTTC.

This clonotype has more than one count but fewer than ten. The chain carries TRBV7-2 and TRBJ2-3, with TRBD2 matching 7 bases. CDR1 and CDR2 from the germline V gene are SGHTA and FQGNSA. The V and J ends lost 4 bases and 2 bases, in that order; junction bases with no gene match: 9. This CDR3 has 16 amino acids. The CDR3 nucleotides are TGTGCCAGCAGCTCCAGACTAGCAGCCTACACAGATACGCAGTATTTT. It encodes CASSSRLAAYTDTQYF. The full variable domain, with the rest looked up from reference TRBV7-2 and TRBJ2-3, is GAGVSQSPSNKVTEKGKDVELRCDPISGHTALYWYRQSLGQGLEFLIYFQGNSAPDKSGLPSDRFSAERTGGSVSTLTIQRTQQEDSAVYLCASSSRLAAYTDTQYFGPGTRLTVL.

This chain links TRBV6-1 with TRBJ2-7; 7 nucleotides line up with TRBD2. Germline CDR1 is MNHNS and CDR2 is SASEGT. The CDR3 length is 17 residues. V gave up 3 bases and J gave up 1 base; unmatched junction bases: 12. CDR3 DNA sequence: TGTGCCAGCAGTGAGTTGGGAGGGCCCTCATATTCCTACGAGCAGTACTTC. Its protein is CASSELGGPSYSYEQYF.

Remarks on this clonotype: A read error may be the cause here, since a much bigger clone is one base away. CDR3 residues: CASSSEGPLSGYTF. The CDR3 nucleotides read TGTGCCAGCAGCTCAGAGGGCCCATTATCTGGCTACACCTTC. The V call is TRBV11-3, the J call TRBJ1-2; D unclear. The germline V and J ends were trimmed by 4 bases and 7 bases, with 16 bases remaining between them. Germline assignment: CDR1 SGHNT and CDR2 YENEEA. CDR3 length: 14 amino acids.

This clonotype was seen repeatedly, ten times or more. The V call is TRBV18, the J call TRBJ2-7; D is uncertain. The CDR3 is made up of 14 amino acids. Trimming pared 1 base from V and 4 bases from J, leaving 11 bases between. The germline CDR1 and CDR2 sequences are KGHSH and LQKENI. DNA for the CDR3: TGTGCCAGCTCACCACAGGGAACCCAATACGAGCAGTACTTC. It encodes CASSPQGTQYEQYF.

This clonotype was recorded at least ten times. A much larger clone differs from this one at a single base, so this may be a read error. The CDR3 does not end in the conserved phenylalanine or tryptophan, so this is likely a read error. The V call is TRBV2, the J call TRBJ1-2, with D possibly TRBD1 on 6 matching bases. Looked up from germline, CDR1 is SNHLY and CDR2 is FYNNEI. V lost 3 bases, J lost 4 bases, and 18 bases lay in between. The CDR3 totals 16 residues. The CDR3 reads CASSERGGPTTYGYTL. The CDR3 DNA is TGTGCCAGCAGTGAGAGGGGGGGCCCAACAACCTATGGCTACACCCTC.

This clonotype has ten or more counts. The CDR3 DNA follows: TGTGCCAGCTCCAGTTTATATACGCAGTATTTT. This encodes CASSSLYTQYF. This chain uses TRBV2 with TRBJ2-3; D gene uncertain. Germline lookup yields CDR1 SNHLY and CDR2 FYNNEI. This CDR3 is 11 amino acids long. Trimming pared 8 bases from V and 7 bases from J, leaving 10 bases between.

This sequence joins TRBV14 and TRBJ1-4; TRBD1 might be the D (6 bases). Germline lookup yields CDR1 SGHDN and CDR2 FVKESK. This CDR3 is built from 15 residues. With 4 bases removed from V and 6 bases from J, the gap between germline ends came to 15 bases. The CDR3 DNA follows: TGTGCCAGCAGCCCTGTCTGGACAGTCGATGAAAAACTGTTTTTT. Its translation: CASSPVWTVDEKLFF.

This clonotype was seen a few times. J is TRBJ2-3 and V is TRBV9, with a possible D match to TRBD2 (7 bases). Trimming shortened V by 3 bases and J by 2 bases, and 13 bases separated the two germline ends. This CDR3 is 15 amino acids long. CDR1 and CDR2 (germline): SGDLS, YYNGEE. The CDR3 sequence: CASSGGGGHTDTQYF. In DNA, the CDR3 is TGTGCCAGCAGCGGGGGGGGGGGCCACACAGATACGCAGTATTTT.

At least ten counts were recorded for this clonotype. The V and J genes are TRBV29-1 and TRBJ1-1; 9 bases fit TRBD1. Germline assignment: CDR1 SQVTM and CDR2 ANQGSEA. V gave up 1 base and J gave up 6 bases; unmatched junction bases: 6. The CDR3 sequence is 14 residues long. CDR3 sequence: CSVEVPGQGAEAFF. DNA for the CDR3: TGCAGCGTTGAAGTCCCGGGACAGGGAGCTGAAGCTTTCTTT.

At least ten counts were recorded for this clonotype. The V and J genes are TRBV25-1 and TRBJ1-1; D remains ambiguous. This CDR3 region has 14 residues. V was cut by 8 bases and J by 0 bases, with 13 bases left in between. Germline V lookup: CDR1 MGHDK, CDR2 SYGVNS. For the CDR3, the DNA is TGTGCCAGCGGAACACTTTCGATGAACACTGAAGCTTTCTTT. Translation gives CASGTLSMNTEAFF.

A few counts support this clonotype. The chain recombines TRBV24-1 with TRBJ1-5, with no clear D. The CDR3 length is 14 residues. V lost 4 bases, J lost 8 bases, and 14 bases lay in between. Germline V CDR1 and CDR2: KGHDR, SFDVKD. The DNA of the CDR3 is TGTGCCACCAGTGACCCCGAAACAGTTGAGCCCCAGCATTTT. Protein: CATSDPETVEPQHF.

This chain connects TRBV20-1 to TRBJ2-1, with D unclear. Trimming pared 4 bases from V and 7 bases from J, leaving 17 bases between. CDR3 size: 14 residues. Per germline, CDR1 DFQATT and CDR2 SNEGSKA (reference sequence). The CDR3 DNA reads as TGCAGTGCTACTCCAGCTTCTAAAGGGAATGAGCAGTTCTTC. Protein product: CSATPASKGNEQFF.

The gene calls are TRBV11-2 and TRBJ2-1; D is uncertain. The CDR3 runs to 16 residues. Germline values: CDR1 SGHAT, CDR2 FQNNGV. Deletions cut 0 bases from V and 8 bases from J, with 17 bases between. The CDR3 loop is CASSLEPMTPWDEQFF. As DNA, the CDR3 is TGTGCCAGCAGCTTAGAACCCATGACACCATGGGATGAGCAGTTCTTC.

The rearrangement links TRBV27 to TRBJ2-3; no definite D call. V lost 2 bases and J 1 base, leaving 7 bases between the germline ends. Germline CDR1 and CDR2: MNHEY and SMNVEV (reference sequence). This CDR3 has 14 residues. The CDR3 sequence: CASSLVSGTDTQYF. In nucleotides, the CDR3 is TGTGCCAGCAGTTTAGTGTCCGGCACAGATACGCAGTATTTT.